Following are 11 T cell receptor beta chains from one sample sequenced in a study of OX40 agonist ivuxolimab in advanced cancers. Some clones are missing from TCRdb's copy, which holds only in-frame ones; the method was immunoSEQ multiplex PCR. The sample shows about 50,000 clones, 82% of them seen only once. The sequences come from CD4+ or CD8+ T cells sorted from blood, collected in a trial of the OX40 agonist ivuxolimab. The origin of the receptors is an adult with an advanced solid tumor such as melanoma, head and neck, liver or kidney cancer.

The gene calls are TRBV6-6 and TRBJ2-7; D possibly corresponds to TRBD2 (6 bases). Looked up from germline, CDR1 is MNHNY and CDR2 is SVGAGI (reference sequence). The CDR3 spans 15 residues. Between the trimmed V and J ends, which lost 6 bases and 4 bases, there was a span of 19 bases. As DNA, the CDR3 is TGTGCCAGCAGAACAACCGGGACTGTCGAGTACGAGCAGTACTTC. It yields the protein CASRTTGTVEYEQYF.

This clone is judged medium-sized. The J gene is TRBJ1-2, the V gene TRBV5-1; a weak D match, TRBD1 (6 bases). The CDR3 sequence is 17 residues long. Looked up from germline, CDR1 is SGHRS and CDR2 is YFSETQ. V gave up 3 bases and J gave up 1 base, with 19 bases separating them. CDR3 protein: CASSSAEGQDFNYGYTF. CDR3 DNA: TGCGCCAGCAGCTCCGCGGAGGGACAAGATTTTAACTATGGCTACACCTTC.

This sequence joins TRBV5-4 and TRBJ1-2; 11 positions agree with TRBD1. The CDR3 is made up of 16 amino acids. The germline CDR1 and CDR2 sequences are SGHNT and YYREEE (reference sequence). Trimming took 2 bases from V and 6 from J; bases not matched to a gene: 9. DNA of the CDR3: TGTGCCAGCAGCTTTGGAGGGACAGGGGGGACGCATGGCTACACCTTC. Translating it yields CASSFGGTGGTHGYTF.

The V and J genes are TRBV19 and TRBJ2-1; 10 positions agree with TRBD2. After removal of 2 bases from V and 9 bases from J, the junction contained 4 bases not matched to a gene. In germline, CDR1 is LNHDA, CDR2 SQIVND (reference sequence). This CDR3 spans 14 amino acids. The CDR3 DNA sequence: TGTGCCAGTAGTATACTAGCGGGAGTCTCTGAGCAGTTCTTC. Translation gives CASSILAGVSEQFF.

This clone has a handful of counts. The gene calls are TRBV6-5 and TRBJ2-7; D unresolved. The CDR3 is 13 amino acids. Per germline, CDR1 MNHEY and CDR2 SVGAGI. Trimming took off 2 bases at V and 5 bases at J, with 10 bases between the two ends. The CDR3 region has the DNA TGTGCCAGCAGTTACAGGGCTTCCCACGAGCAGTACTTC. Amino acid sequence: CASSYRASHEQYF.

The chain joins TRBV30 to TRBJ1-6, with TRBD1 matching over 7 bases. V dropped 4 bases and J dropped 9; count of bases not matched to a gene: 12. The V gene's germline CDR1 is GTSNPN and CDR2 SVGIG (reference sequence). This CDR3 spans 15 amino acids. CDR3 DNA sequence: TGTGCCTGGATAAGGAGGGGGCTACTGAGTTCACCCCTCCACTTT. It encodes CAWIRRGLLSSPLHF.

The V gene is TRBV30, the J gene TRBJ1-5; possibly TRBD1 for D (5 bases). V lost 3 bases and J 4 bases, leaving 19 bases between the germline ends. The CDR3 loop spans 16 amino acids. Germline V gene sequence: CDR1 GTSNPN, CDR2 SVGIG (reference sequence). The DNA for the CDR3 is TGTGCCTGGAGGGGGACTTCTGGGGTGGGGAATCAGCCCCAGCATTTT. Residues: CAWRGTSGVGNQPQHF. The entire variable domain, with the rest obtained from reference TRBV30 and TRBJ1-5, is as follows: SQTIHQWPATLVQPVGSPLSLECTVEGTSNPNLYWYRQAAGRGLQLLFYSVGIGQISSEVPQNLSASRPQDRQFILSSKKLLLSDSGFYLCAWRGTSGVGNQPQHFGDGTRLSIL.

The count of this clone is one. V and J are TRBV7-2 and TRBJ2-5; D unclear. This CDR3 is built from 13 residues. V was shortened by 4 bases and J by 3 bases, with 9 bases between the two germline ends. Germline V gene data show CDR1 as SGHTA and CDR2 as FQGNSA. CDR3 DNA: TGTGCCAGCAGCTGGACGGTAAAAGAGACCCAGTACTTC. Its translation is CASSWTVKETQYF.

The chain carries TRBV10-3 and TRBJ2-1; D gene ambiguous. The CDR3 extends over 14 amino acids. Germline V gives CDR1 ENHRY, CDR2 SYGVKD. Trimming stripped 7 bases from V and 1 base from J, with 11 bases between. The CDR3 reads CAINPGSSYNEQFF. The CDR3 coding sequence is TGTGCCATCAATCCTGGGTCGTCCTACAATGAGCAGTTCTTC.

The CDR3 DNA is TGTGCCTGGAGTGGAGGCTCAGGGGGTAATCAGCCCCAGCATTTT. This codes for CAWSGGSGGNQPQHF. The chain employs TRBV30 and TRBJ1-5, with 7 bases lining up with TRBD1. Germline CDR1 reads GTSNPN; CDR2 reads SVGIG (reference sequence). The J segment lost 4 bases and the V segment lost 1 base, leaving 7 bases of the junction unmatched. The CDR3 sequence is 15 residues long.

The V and J genes are TRBV5-1 and TRBJ2-5, with D unclear. The germline V gene encodes CDR1 SGHRS and CDR2 YFSETQ. The CDR3 covers 12 residues. Between the trimmed V and J ends, which lost 3 bases and 5 bases, there was a span of 8 bases. The CDR3 loop reads CASSSTQETQYF. For the CDR3, the DNA is TGCGCCAGCAGCTCAACCCAGGAGACCCAGTACTTC.